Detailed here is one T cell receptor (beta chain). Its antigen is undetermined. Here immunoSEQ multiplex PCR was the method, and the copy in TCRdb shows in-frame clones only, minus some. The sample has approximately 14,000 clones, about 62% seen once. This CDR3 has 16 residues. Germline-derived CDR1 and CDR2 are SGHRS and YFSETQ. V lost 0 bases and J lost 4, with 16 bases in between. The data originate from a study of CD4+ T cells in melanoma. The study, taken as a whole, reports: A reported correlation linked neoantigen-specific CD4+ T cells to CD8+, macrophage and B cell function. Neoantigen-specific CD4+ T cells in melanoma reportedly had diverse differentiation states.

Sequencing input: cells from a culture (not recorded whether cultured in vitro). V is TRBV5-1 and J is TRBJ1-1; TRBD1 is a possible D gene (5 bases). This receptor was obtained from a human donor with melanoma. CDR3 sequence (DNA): TGCGCCAGCAGCTTGGATCGGCAGGGCGGGACCACTGAAGCTTTCTTT. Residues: CASSLDRQGGTTEAFF.